These 25 T cell receptor beta chains were sequenced from one sample in a study of CD4 T cells in relation to SARS-CoV-2 and coronaviruses. Produced via immunoSEQ multiplex PCR; TCRdb's table is partial and in-frame only. The table records tens of thousands of clones, 90% to 95% of them present only once. Input material: naive CD4+ T cells from PBMCs. Subset indicated: naive CD4+ T cells isolated by negative enrichment. These receptors originate from an adult with COVID-19.

This clone was seen just once. The chain has TRBV3-1 (or the pseudogene TRBV3-2) and TRBJ2-1; D is unclear. The length of the CDR3 is 15 residues. V shed 4 bases and J shed 6 bases, with 16 bases lying between them. Germline CDR1 is LGHDT and CDR2 is YNNKEL (reference sequence). The chain's CDR3 is CASSPTVAEVNEQFF. Here the CDR3 DNA reads TGTGCCAGCAGCCCAACGGTGGCTGAAGTCAATGAGCAGTTCTTC.

CDR3 in DNA: TGTGCCAGCAGCGTCACCCAACAGCGGGAGGAGATAGACAATGAGCAGTTCTTC. It specifies CASSVTQQREEIDNEQFF. The chain employs TRBV9 and TRBJ2-1; 9 positions agree with TRBD2. V was clipped by 2 bases and J by 5 bases; unmatched bases: 14. This CDR3 contains 18 residues. CDR1 is SGDLS and CDR2 is YYNGEE in the germline V gene.

This chain links TRBV28 with TRBJ2-1; D not resolved. The CDR3 runs to 13 residues. Trimming took 1 base from V and 11 from J, leaving 12 bases between them. Per the germline V gene, CDR1 is MDHEN and CDR2 is SYDVKM. This chain's CDR3 is CASSLLGQMKQFF. The CDR3 coding sequence is TGTGCCAGCAGTTTATTAGGGCAGATGAAGCAGTTCTTC.

V is TRBV9 and J is TRBJ1-2; D is unresolved. CDR1 is SGDLS, CDR2 YYNGEE, per germline. The CDR3 has 14 amino acids. V was clipped by 0 bases and J by 6 bases, with 12 bases between them. In DNA, the CDR3 is TGTGCCAGCAGCGTAGGGTCCGGCGGGGATGGCTACACCTTC. Residues: CASSVGSGGDGYTF.

The chain couples TRBV6-2 or TRBV6-3 to TRBJ2-5; 14 nucleotides agree with TRBD2. This CDR3 spans 18 amino acids. J lost 4 bases, V lost 5 bases, and 12 bases had no gene match. Germline CDR1 reads MNHEY; CDR2 reads SVGEGT. As DNA, the CDR3 is TGTGCCAGCAGTCCCCGGACTAGCGGGAGGCCCGGGGGAGAGACCCAGTACTTC. Protein product: CASSPRTSGRPGGETQYF.

V and J are TRBV18 and TRBJ2-1; TRBD2 agrees at 9 bases. Germline V gene lookup returns CDR1 KGHSH and CDR2 LQKENI. This CDR3 has 16 amino acids. The trim removed 6 bases at V and 6 bases at J, leaving 12 bases unmatched. DNA for the CDR3: TGTGCCAGCTCCCCTGACGCACTAGCGGGTACCAATGAGCAGTTCTTC. It yields the protein CASSPDALAGTNEQFF.

In DNA form, the CDR3 reads TGTGCCAGCTCACCCCTGCGGGAGACCCAGTACTTC. It is translated as CASSPLRETQYF. The chain has TRBV18 and TRBJ2-5; D is undetermined. CDR3 length equals 12 residues. Trimming took off 3 bases at V and 5 bases at J, with 7 bases between the two ends. From germline, CDR1 is KGHSH and CDR2 LQKENI.

The rearrangement uses TRBV6-7 and TRBJ1-4; D is uncertain. TRBV6-7 is classed as an ORF, of uncertain function. The CDR3 has 11 amino acids. Trimming took off 6 bases at V and 12 bases at J, with 11 bases between the two ends. CDR3 loop: CASRRTEELFF. As DNA, the CDR3 is TGTGCCAGCAGACGCACAGAGGAACTGTTTTTT.

V gene TRBV18 combines with J gene TRBJ1-1; D remains ambiguous. Germline loops: CDR1 KGHSH, CDR2 LQKENI. This CDR3 contains 12 residues. V was cut by 6 bases and J by 6 bases, with 11 bases left in between. In nucleotides, the CDR3 is TGTGCCAGCTCCCGGGCCCTGGCTGAAGCTTTCTTT. Protein: CASSRALAEAFF.

This chain connects TRBV13 to TRBJ2-3; 9 nucleotides agree with TRBD2. The CDR3 runs to 15 residues. Germline V gene lookup returns CDR1 PRHDT and CDR2 FYEKMQ (reference sequence). V was clipped by 6 bases and J by 1 base; unmatched bases: 5. The CDR3 reads CASRLSGSGTDTQYF. The CDR3, as DNA: TGTGCCAGCAGACTTAGCGGGAGTGGCACAGATACGCAGTATTTT. Filled out from reference TRBV13 and TRBJ2-3, the complete variable domain reads AAGVIQSPRHLIKEKRETATLKCYPIPRHDTVYWYQQGPGQDPQFLISFYEKMQSDKGSIPDRFSAQQFSDYHSELNMSSLELGDSALYFCASRLSGSGTDTQYFGPGTRLTVL.

The rearrangement links TRBV18 to TRBJ1-3; no clear D gene. The CDR3 spans 14 residues. The V end was cut by 3 bases, the J end by 2 bases, with 8 bases between. Germline V gene sequence: CDR1 KGHSH, CDR2 LQKENI. The CDR3 DNA reads TGTGCCAGCTCACCCAGCCCCACTGGAAACACCATATATTTT. It encodes CASSPSPTGNTIYF.

This clone was counted a single time. The rearrangement uses TRBV18 and TRBJ2-2; D not certain. This CDR3 has 15 residues. The germline gives CDR1 KGHSH, CDR2 LQKENI. Trimming took 0 bases from V and 2 from J, leaving 7 bases between them. CDR3: CASSPPRGNTGELFF. CDR3 bases: TGTGCCAGCTCACCACCGCGTGGAAACACCGGGGAGCTGTTTTTT.

The chain joins TRBV5-4 to TRBJ2-7, with a weak D call TRBD2 (5 bases). Germline V gives CDR1 SGHNT, CDR2 YYREEE (reference sequence). Between the trimmed V and J ends, which lost 0 bases and 3 bases, there was a span of 10 bases. The CDR3 loop spans 14 amino acids. CDR3 sequence: CASSLGGYDYEQYF. Here the CDR3 DNA reads TGTGCCAGCAGCTTGGGAGGGTACGACTACGAGCAGTACTTC.

The chain uses TRBV6-1 and TRBJ1-1, with no clear D. Germline CDR1 MNHNS, CDR2 SASEGT. The CDR3 length is 15 residues. V lost 0 bases and J lost 6, with 14 bases in between. CDR3 sequence: CASSEALYLRAEAFF. CDR3 DNA sequence: TGTGCCAGCAGTGAAGCGCTTTATCTTAGGGCTGAAGCTTTCTTT.

This clone was observed once. This rearrangement joins TRBV5-1 to TRBJ2-2; D may be TRBD1 or TRBD2 (5 bases each). The V and J ends lost 5 bases and 5 bases respectively, with 19 bases between them. Germline V gene lookup returns CDR1 SGHRS and CDR2 YFSETQ. The CDR3 runs to 16 residues. The CDR3 coding sequence is TGCGCCAGCAGGCGGGCGTACCAGGGTCGGACCGGGGAGCTGTTTTTT. This encodes CASRRAYQGRTGELFF.

The rearrangement links TRBV9 to TRBJ1-3; 9 positions match TRBD1. This CDR3 is 17 amino acids long. With 1 base clipped from V and 0 bases from J, the junction kept 5 bases outside the gene matches. Germline CDR1 is SGDLS and CDR2 is YYNGEE. CDR3 residues: CASSVFDRGTSGNTIYF. As DNA, the CDR3 is TGTGCCAGCAGCGTATTTGACAGGGGGACCTCTGGAAACACCATATATTTT. Full variable domain (rest looked up from reference TRBV9 and TRBJ1-3): DSGVTQTPKHLITATGQRVTLRCSPRSGDLSVYWYQQSLDQGLQFLIQYYNGEERAKGNILERFSAQQFPDLHSELNLSSLELGDSALYFCASSVFDRGTSGNTIYFGEGSWLTVV.

The chain is built from TRBV5-4 and TRBJ2-7, with 11 bases fitting TRBD2. Trimming at V came to 3 bases and at J to 5 bases, leaving 10 bases not matched to a gene. The germline CDR1 and CDR2 sequences are SGHNT and YYREEE (reference sequence). The CDR3 is 16 amino acids. CDR3 DNA: TGTGCCAGCAGCTCCCGGGCTAGCGGGAGGAAAGACGAGCAGTACTTC. The encoded protein is CASSSRASGRKDEQYF.

The rearrangement uses TRBV30 and TRBJ1-3, with a weak D call TRBD1 (5 bases). The V and J ends lost 0 bases and 0 bases respectively, with 15 bases between them. The CDR3 totals 17 residues. CDR1 and CDR2 from the germline V gene are GTSNPN and SVGIG (reference sequence). The CDR3 nucleotides are TGTGCCTGGAGTGTACTACCGTCGGGGGACTCTGGAAACACCATATATTTT. Its translation is CAWSVLPSGDSGNTIYF.

The rearrangement links TRBV5-5 to TRBJ2-6; 9 bases map to TRBD1. The junction had 5 bases not matched to a gene; V was cut back by 2 bases and J by 2 bases. CDR1 and CDR2 from the germline V gene are SGHKS and YYEKEE (reference sequence). This CDR3 spans 17 amino acids. CDR3 in DNA: TGTGCCAGCAGCTTTTCCACAGGGGGCGCTGGGGCCAACGTCCTGACTTTC. Translating it yields CASSFSTGGAGANVLTF.

The chain couples TRBV28 to TRBJ2-3, with D tentatively TRBD2 (6 bases). V was clipped by 6 bases and J by 9 bases, with 25 bases between them. CDR3 size: 16 residues. CDR1 is MDHEN and CDR2 is SYDVKM in the germline V gene. CDR3 sequence (DNA): TGTGCCAGCAGGGCGGAGGGGACCCAGGGTATGAGGACGCAGTATTTT. Translation gives CASRAEGTQGMRTQYF. The full variable domain, with the rest looked up from reference TRBV28 and TRBJ2-3, is DVKVTQSSRYLVKRTGEKVFLECVQDMDHENMFWYRQDPGLGLRLIYFSYDVKMKEKGDIPEGYSVSREKKERFSLILESASTNQTSMYLCASRAEGTQGMRTQYFGPGTRLTVL.

This chain joins TRBV24-1 and TRBJ2-3, with 7 bases fitting TRBD1. The CDR3 loop spans 12 amino acids. The germline gives CDR1 KGHDR, CDR2 SFDVKD. J gave up 11 bases and V 3 bases, and 4 bases lay outside the gene matches. The CDR3, as DNA: TGTGCCACCAGTGATGGTGACAGGGAGCAGTATTTT. Protein product: CATSDGDREQYF.

The chain combines TRBV29-1 with TRBJ2-4; D not certain. The CDR3 is made up of 13 amino acids. Deletions cut 4 bases from V and 0 bases from J, with 7 bases between. CDR1 and CDR2 from the germline V gene are SQVTM and ANQGSEA. DNA of the CDR3: TGCAGCGTTGCCCAGTTAGCCAAAAACATTCAGTACTTC. Its translation is CSVAQLAKNIQYF.

The J gene is TRBJ1-3, the V gene TRBV6-5; perhaps TRBD1 as D (5 bases). This CDR3 region has 15 residues. Trimming cost V 5 bases and J 4 bases, with 15 bases left between them. Germline CDR1 reads MNHEY; CDR2 reads SVGAGI. CDR3 nucleotide sequence: TGTGCCAGCAGTACCCGAAGGGGAACAGGAAACACCATATATTTT. This gives the protein CASSTRRGTGNTIYF.

The chain has TRBV30 and TRBJ2-7, with no clear D. Trimming left V 2 bases short and J 0 bases short, with 8 bases between. Germline values: CDR1 GTSNPN, CDR2 SVGIG (reference sequence). The CDR3 is 13 amino acids. The CDR3 sequence is CAWSLGSSYEQYF. The CDR3 DNA follows: TGTGCCTGGAGTTTGGGCAGCTCCTACGAGCAGTACTTC. Filled out from reference TRBV30 and TRBJ2-7, the complete variable domain reads SQTIHQWPATLVQPVGSPLSLECTVEGTSNPNLYWYRQAAGRGLQLLFYSVGIGQISSEVPQNLSASRPQDRQFILSSKKLLLSDSGFYLCAWSLGSSYEQYFGPGTRLTVT.

The table lists this clone with a count of one. The chain recombines TRBV6-5 with TRBJ2-1; D might be TRBD2 (6 bases). V was cut by 7 bases and J by 4 bases, with 14 bases left in between. The length of the CDR3 is 14 residues. Germline V lookup: CDR1 MNHEY, CDR2 SVGAGI. The chain's CDR3 is CASTSAEGYNEQFF. CDR3 DNA sequence: TGTGCCAGCACCTCAGCGGAGGGTTACAATGAGCAGTTCTTC.